These 3 T cell receptor beta chains share one sample of origin, sequenced in a study of T-cell reconstitution after alpha-beta-depleted transplantation in children. Molecular barcoding with unique molecular identifiers was used for the TCRbeta library. TCRdb fed the PCR reads into MiXCR, producing one record per CDR3 protein. The repertoire holds about 110,000 distinct CDR3 sequences, with 5.5% to 6.5% as singletons. The material sequenced was PBMCs, mostly from graft donor cells, taken 360 days after TCRalphabeta/CD19-depleted stem cell transplant. Receptors were obtained from a male patient under 10 years old who had a stem cell transplant for acute lymphoblastic leukemia, so the T cells may come from the graft donor.

There are many counts of this clonotype. The rearrangement joins TRBV9 to TRBJ2-3; the D is unclear. Germline CDR1 and CDR2: SGDLS and YYNGEE. The V and J ends lost 3 bases and 3 bases respectively, with 5 bases between them. The length of the CDR3 is 12 residues. The CDR3: CASSEGTDTQYF. As DNA, the CDR3 is TGTGCCAGCAGCGAGGGAACAGATACGCAGTATTTT. Together with reference TRBV9 and TRBJ2-3, the CDR3 gives the full variable domain: DSGVTQTPKHLITATGQRVTLRCSPRSGDLSVYWYQQSLDQGLQFLIQYYNGEERAKGNILERFSAQQFPDLHSELNLSSLELGDSALYFCASSEGTDTQYFGPGTRLTVL.

This clonotype was found many times. The chain is built from TRBV6-2 or TRBV6-3 and TRBJ2-7; maybe TRBD2 (6 bases). The V gene's germline CDR1 is MNHEY and CDR2 SVGEGT. The CDR3 is 14 amino acids. The V end lost 6 bases, the J end lost 2 bases, and 14 bases lay between the germline ends. The CDR3 sequence: CASSPRGRTYEQYF. CDR3 sequence (DNA): TGTGCCAGCAGCCCTCGAGGGAGGACCTACGAGCAGTACTTC.

Note on this clonotype: A read error may explain this, as a much larger clone is one base away. This chain joins TRBV7-9 and TRBJ2-1; 7 bases fit TRBD2. The CDR3 runs to 16 residues. Per germline, CDR1 SEHNR and CDR2 FQNEAQ (reference sequence). The CDR3 nucleotides read TGTGCCAGCAGCTCCCCCGGGGGGAGTCTCTACAATGAGCAGCTCTTC. It codes for CASSSPGGSLYNEQLF.